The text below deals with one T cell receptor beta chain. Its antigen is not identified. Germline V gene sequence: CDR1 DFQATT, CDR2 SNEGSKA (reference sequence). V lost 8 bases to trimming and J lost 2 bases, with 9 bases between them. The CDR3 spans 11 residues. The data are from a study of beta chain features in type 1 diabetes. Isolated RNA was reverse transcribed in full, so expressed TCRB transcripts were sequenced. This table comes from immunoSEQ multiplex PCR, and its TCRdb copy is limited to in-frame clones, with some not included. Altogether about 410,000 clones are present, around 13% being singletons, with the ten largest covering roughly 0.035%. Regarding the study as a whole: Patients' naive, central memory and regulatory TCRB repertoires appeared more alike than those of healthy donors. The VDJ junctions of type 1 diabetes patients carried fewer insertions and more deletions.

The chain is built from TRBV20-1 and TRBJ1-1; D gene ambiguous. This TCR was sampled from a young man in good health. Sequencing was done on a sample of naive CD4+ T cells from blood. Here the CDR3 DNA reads TGCAGTACCGACACCAACACTGAAGCTTTCTTT. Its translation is CSTDTNTEAFF.